Listed here are 10 T cell receptor beta chains from one sample, sequenced in a study of CD8 T cells in Susac syndrome. Random hexamers were used to reverse transcribe the RNA input (about 0.5 to 1 ug). TCRdb reprocessed the immunoSEQ multiplex PCR reads with MiXCR, giving one entry per CDR3 protein. The sample consists of 100,000 to 150,000 distinct CDR3 sequences, 90% to 95% of them appearing once. The sample comprised CD8+ T cells from PBMCs. These receptors all come from a human donor with Susac syndrome.

The chain recombines TRBV5-6 with TRBJ2-2, with TRBD1 as a possible D gene (5 bases). The length of the CDR3 is 19 residues. From germline, CDR1 is SGHDT and CDR2 YYEEEE. With 1 base removed from V and 2 bases from J, the gap between germline ends came to 21 bases. Here the CDR3 DNA reads TGTGCCAGCAGCTTGTCCCCTGGCCGGCAGGGCCCTAACACCGGGGAGCTGTTTTTT. Translation: CASSLSPGRQGPNTGELFF.

The chain employs TRBV6-5 and TRBJ2-5, with 13 bases aligning to TRBD2. There are 17 residues in the CDR3. Germline trimming cut 5 bases from V and 3 bases from J; bases unmatched to any gene: 9. Per the germline V gene, CDR1 is MNHEY and CDR2 is SVGAGI. CDR3 region: CASSHGTSGTLKETQYF. CDR3 sequence (DNA): TGTGCCAGCAGTCACGGGACTAGCGGGACCTTAAAAGAGACCCAGTACTTC.

The rearrangement uses TRBV2 and TRBJ1-3; perhaps TRBD1 as D (5 bases). The CDR3 extends over 14 amino acids. V lost 7 bases, J lost 3 bases, and 13 bases lay in between. The germline gives CDR1 SNHLY, CDR2 FYNNEI. The CDR3 bases are TGTGCCAGCAAACAATCAGGGAGTGGAAACACCATATATTTT. As protein: CASKQSGSGNTIYF.

The gene calls are TRBV30 and TRBJ2-7, with no clear D. Trimming took 0 bases from V and 3 from J, leaving 6 bases between them. Per germline, CDR1 GTSNPN and CDR2 SVGIG (reference sequence). The CDR3 is 12 residues long. In DNA form, the CDR3 reads TGTGCCTGGAGTGTGCTTGACTACGAGCAGTACTTC. Its protein product is CAWSVLDYEQYF.

The J gene is TRBJ2-1, the V gene TRBV7-3, with 9 bases lining up with TRBD1. There are 15 residues in the CDR3. Germline values: CDR1 SGHTA, CDR2 FQGTGA. V lost 5 bases, J lost 4 bases, and 6 bases stayed unmatched. The CDR3 protein is CASSKRQGVYNEQFF. CDR3 DNA: TGTGCCAGCAGCAAAAGACAGGGGGTTTACAATGAGCAGTTCTTC.

The CDR3 here is CASSSENNEQFF. CDR3 DNA: TGTGCCAGCAGCTCTGAAAACAATGAGCAGTTCTTC. The chain combines TRBV5-6 with TRBJ2-1; unclear D gene. Germline values: CDR1 SGHDT, CDR2 YYEEEE. The CDR3 runs 12 residues. The germline V and J ends were trimmed by 3 bases and 5 bases, with 6 bases remaining between them.

There are a few counts of this clonotype. The rearrangement uses TRBV5-1 and TRBJ2-1; D gene uncertain. The CDR3 loop spans 13 amino acids. Per germline, CDR1 SGHRS and CDR2 YFSETQ. The germline V and J ends were trimmed by 5 bases and 0 bases, with 6 bases remaining between them. The CDR3 region is CASSPDSYNEQFF. CDR3 in DNA: TGCGCCAGCAGTCCCGACTCCTACAATGAGCAGTTCTTC.

This sequence joins TRBV9 and TRBJ2-7; D tentatively fits TRBD1 or TRBD2 (5 bases each). The CDR3 totals 14 residues. Germline V gives CDR1 SGDLS, CDR2 YYNGEE. V was pared by 4 bases and J by 1 base, with 12 bases between. The CDR3, as DNA: TGTGCCAGCAGCCCTATCGGGGCGTCCTACGAGCAGTACTTC. The encoded protein is CASSPIGASYEQYF.

The chain has TRBV6-2 or TRBV6-3 and TRBJ2-7, with unresolved D. Germline CDR1 is MNHEY and CDR2 is SVGEGT. This CDR3 region has 11 residues. With 5 bases removed from V and 3 bases from J, the gap between germline ends came to 5 bases. This chain's CDR3 is CASSPFYEQYF. The CDR3 DNA follows: TGTGCCAGCAGTCCGTTCTACGAGCAGTACTTC.

This rearrangement joins TRBV7-8 to TRBJ2-2, with D possibly matching TRBD2 (6 bases). This CDR3 comprises 15 residues. Trimming shortened V by 3 bases and J by 7 bases, and 15 bases separated the two germline ends. Germline lookup yields CDR1 SGHVS and CDR2 FQNEAQ. The CDR3, as DNA: TGTGCCAGCAGCTTGGAACGGCCGGAGGGCGGGGAGCTGTTTTTT. Translating gives CASSLERPEGGELFF. Full variable domain (missing parts from reference TRBV7-8 and TRBJ2-2): GAGVSQSPRYKVAKRGQDVALRCDPISGHVSLFWYQQALGQGPEFLTYFQNEAQLDKSGLPSDRFFAERPEGSVSTLKIQRTQQEDSAVYLCASSLERPEGGELFFGEGSRLTVL.